Shown below are 27 T cell receptor beta chains from a single sample sequenced in a study of T cell clonality in common variable immunodeficiency (dated by TCRdb to the mid-2010s). Receptor libraries were prepared by the immunoSEQ multiplex PCR assay. TCRdb took this table from immuneACCESS and kept in-frame rearrangements with V and J called. Such tables lack part of the clones; where checked against another copy, unresolved V genes explain under half of the gap, and the rest is unexplained. Listed for this sample are approximately 46,000 clones, none observed only a single time. Clones ranked in the top ten supply roughly 6% of the sample. Sequencing was done on a sample of peripheral blood mononuclear cells. These receptors all stem from a person between 18 and 75 years old in good health.

This clone was detected ten times or more. Partial CDR3 DNA: TGTGCCAGCATACTATCCGGGGTGATCACAGATACG. Protein product: CASILSGVITDT. The full-length CDR3 reads as CASILSGVITDTQYF. The rearrangement joins TRBV2 to TRBJ2-3; D may be TRBD2 (5 bases). The sequence runs out 3 residues before the end of the CDR3; the remainder is reconstructed from the germline J gene. Per the germline V gene, CDR1 is SNHLY and CDR2 is FYNNEI. The V gene lost 7 bases and the J gene lost 2 bases, with 16 bases spanning the gap. This CDR3 is 15 amino acids long.

This clone was recorded at least ten times. The CDR3 region is CAWSSGGPENEQFF. CDR3 DNA, as far as it was read: TGTGCCTGGAGTTCCGGAGGGCCGGAGAATGAG. V is TRBV30 and J is TRBJ2-1; D perhaps matches TRBD2 (6 bases). Coverage ceases 3 residues before the CDR3 finishes, and the germline J gene fills in the end. This CDR3 comprises 14 residues. Trimming took 2 bases from V and 7 from J, leaving 15 bases between them. The germline V gene has CDR1 GTSNPN and CDR2 SVGIG (reference sequence).

This clone was detected ten times or more. The read ends 3 residues early relative to the CDR3; the germline J gene fills the gap. The genes are TRBV2 and TRBJ2-7, with a tentative D call TRBD1 (5 bases). Germline assignment: CDR1 SNHLY and CDR2 FYNNEI. V gave up 4 bases and J gave up 6 bases, with 16 bases separating them. The CDR3 length is 14 residues. The covered CDR3 bases are TGTGCCAGCAGTGGCGAAGGGGTAATGGGCGAG. It encodes CASSGEGVMGE. The entire CDR3 protein reads CASSGEGVMGEQYF.

This clone was recorded many times. The DNA ends 3 residues before the CDR3 does, and the rest of the CDR3 is filled in from the germline J gene. The chain links TRBV7-2 to TRBJ2-3; D is uncertain. V lost 0 bases and J lost 1, with 11 bases in between. Germline CDR1 is SGHTA and CDR2 is FQGNSA. The CDR3 totals 16 residues. The chain's CDR3 is CASSLALIVRTDTQYF. The covered CDR3 bases are TGTGCCAGCAGCTTAGCGCTAATCGTCCGCACAGATACG.

This clone was recorded at least ten times. The read ends 3 residues early relative to the CDR3; the germline J gene fills the gap. This rearrangement joins TRBV30 to TRBJ2-7; D not resolved. From germline, CDR1 is GTSNPN and CDR2 SVGIG (reference sequence). The V end lost 3 bases, the J end lost 3 bases, and 15 bases lay between the germline ends. The CDR3 has 14 amino acids. The CDR3 sequence is CAWRRPVNVYEQYF. The covered CDR3 bases are TGTGCCTGGAGACGTCCGGTGAACGTCTACGAG.

This clone was seen many times. With the read ending 3 residues before the CDR3 end, the germline J gene is used to fill in that end. The identical CDR3 is also encoded by other nucleotide sequences in the sample. The chain employs TRBV5-4 and TRBJ1-2; tentative D call: TRBD1 (5 bases). The CDR3 runs to 13 residues. Germline lookup yields CDR1 SGHNT and CDR2 YYREEE (reference sequence). V was trimmed by 0 bases and J by 4 bases, leaving 7 bases between them. The part of the CDR3 DNA that was read is TGTGCCAGCAGCTTGGTCGGGGGCTATGGC. Its protein is CASSLVGGYG. The CDR3, in full, reads CASSLVGGYGYTF. Full variable domain (rest looked up from reference TRBV5-4 and TRBJ1-2): ETGVTQSPTHLIKTRGQQVTLRCSSQSGHNTVSWYQQALGQGPQFIFQYYREEENGRGNFPPRFSGLQFPNYSSELNVNALELDDSALYLCASSLVGGYGYTFGSGTRLTVV.

Regarding this clone: The missing CDR3 end, 3 residues past where the read stops, is filled in from the germline J gene. V and J are TRBV2 and TRBJ2-2; TRBD1 aligns across 10 bases. Looked up from germline, CDR1 is SNHLY and CDR2 is FYNNEI. The CDR3 has 15 residues. CDR3 bases read: TGTGCCAGCAGTGATGGTGACAGGGGGCAGGAAAAG. Translating gives CASSDGDRGQEK. The complete CDR3 reads CASSDGDRGQEKLFF.

Comments on this clone: The CDR3 end is not reached by the read, which stops 3 residues before it; the germline J gene fills it in. The V gene is TRBV5-1, the J gene TRBJ1-4; TRBD1 agrees at 7 bases. Germline V gene data show CDR1 as SGHRS and CDR2 as YFSETQ. The CDR3 spans 14 residues. With V trimmed by 4 bases and J by 8 bases, 8 bases remained unmatched. CDR3 protein: CASSQGVGKEKLFF. The CDR3 DNA, read in part, is TGCGCCAGCAGCCAGGGGGTCGGTAAGGAAAAA.

There are many counts of this clone. Read coverage stops 3 residues before the CDR3 terminus; the germline J gene supplies the remainder. This rearrangement joins TRBV19 to TRBJ1-3; 7 nucleotides agree with TRBD1. The CDR3 sequence is 18 residues long. The J segment lost 5 bases and the V segment lost 4 bases, leaving 17 bases of the junction unmatched. Germline V gives CDR1 LNHDA, CDR2 SQIVND (reference sequence). CDR3 DNA (partial): TGTGCCAGTAGTACGCTAATAGAGGACAGGACGTTCAGAAACACC. It is translated as CASSTLIEDRTFRNT. From start to end, the CDR3 is CASSTLIEDRTFRNTIYF.

There are many counts of this clone. The read comes to an end 3 residues before the CDR3 does, leaving the germline J gene to fill in the end. The chain uses TRBV20-1 and TRBJ1-2, with D hard to call. Trimming stripped 4 bases from V and 1 base from J, with 13 bases between. The germline CDR1 and CDR2 sequences are DFQATT and SNEGSKA (reference sequence). This CDR3 is built from 14 residues. CDR3 residues: CSAISGESNYGYTF. Partial CDR3 DNA: TGCAGTGCTATTTCCGGTGAAAGTAACTATGGC.

This clone was counted a few times. The read stops 3 residues short of the end of the CDR3; the missing end is completed from the germline J gene. V and J are TRBV2 and TRBJ1-4; 7 nucleotides match TRBD1. CDR1 and CDR2 (germline): SNHLY, FYNNEI. CDR3 length: 16 amino acids. The sequenced part of the CDR3 DNA is TGTGCCAGCAGTGAAATCAGGGGGGCTGGGGCCAACGTA. It translates to CASSEIRGAGANV. The entire CDR3 is CASSEIRGAGANVLFF.

This clone was detected a few times. The read falls 3 residues short of the CDR3 end, and the missing part is taken from the germline J gene. The chain links TRBV11-2 to TRBJ2-5; D remains unclear. Looked up from germline, CDR1 is SGHAT and CDR2 is FQNNGV. The V end was cut by 5 bases, the J end by 5 bases, with 9 bases between. The CDR3 spans 12 residues. CDR3 protein: CASSPPVETQYF. The covered CDR3 bases are TGTGCCAGCAGCCCCCCAGTTGAGACC.

This clone was picked up many times. The read ends 3 residues early relative to the CDR3; the germline J gene fills the gap. The rearrangement links TRBV5-6 to TRBJ1-5; the match to TRBD1 covers 7 bases. The germline gives CDR1 SGHDT, CDR2 YYEEEE. The CDR3 has 15 residues. Losses at the gene ends were 3 bases for V and 6 bases for J; bases not matched to a gene: 9. The CDR3 DNA, read in part, is TGTGCCAGCAGCTACTGGGTGAGACAGGGTCAGCCC. Its protein product is CASSYWVRQGQP. The full-length CDR3 reads as CASSYWVRQGQPQHF.

This clone has ten or more counts. The read comes to an end 3 residues before the CDR3 does, leaving the germline J gene to fill in the end. J is TRBJ1-4 and V is TRBV30, with D unclear. In germline, CDR1 is GTSNPN, CDR2 SVGIG (reference sequence). This CDR3 has 11 residues. CDR3 protein: CALETGEKLFF. The DNA read from the CDR3 is TGTGCTTTGGAGACTGGGGAAAAA.

This clone showed up many times. The read terminates 3 residues before the CDR3 end, so the remaining end is supplied by the germline J gene. The chain couples TRBV4-1 to TRBJ2-7, with 7 bases matching TRBD2. The germline CDR1 and CDR2 sequences are MGHRA and YSYEKL. The ends lost 0 bases at V and 0 bases at J; junction bases unmatched: 8. The CDR3 covers 17 residues. The CDR3 sequence: CASSQDGRGGSSYEQYF. The part of the CDR3 DNA that was read is TGCGCCAGCAGCCAAGATGGGCGCGGCGGGAGCTCCTACGAG.

In regard to this clone: The junction differs from germline at one of its ends, possibly a read error. The CDR3 extends 3 residues past the end of the read, so its final part is completed from the germline J gene. Other DNA sequences in the sample encode the same CDR3. The chain carries TRBV30 and TRBJ1-3; maybe TRBD1 (6 bases). Germline CDR1 is GTSNPN and CDR2 is SVGIG (reference sequence). The CDR3 is 13 amino acids. CDR3 DNA, as far as it was read: TGTGCCTGGACTGAGGGGGTTAGAAACACG. Protein sequence: CAWTEGVRNT. From start to end, the CDR3 is CAWTEGVRNTIYF.

Points on this clone: The sequence runs out 3 residues before the end of the CDR3; the remainder is reconstructed from the germline J gene. The V gene is TRBV7-6, the J gene TRBJ2-7; 8 nucleotides agree with TRBD1. The CDR3 is 15 residues long. The V gene's germline CDR1 is SGHVS and CDR2 FNYEAQ. V trimming: 1 base; J trimming: 0 bases; junction bases outside the gene matches: 2. CDR3 protein: CASSLGDRSSYEQYF. CDR3 DNA, as far as it was read: TGTGCCAGCAGCTTAGGGGACAGGAGCTCCTACGAG.

This clone was detected many times. The DNA ends 3 residues before the CDR3 does, and the rest of the CDR3 is filled in from the germline J gene. This sequence joins TRBV11-3 and TRBJ2-5, with D perhaps TRBD1 (5 bases). CDR3 length: 15 amino acids. V gave up 1 base and J gave up 0 bases, with 9 bases separating them. Germline V gene lookup returns CDR1 SGHNT and CDR2 YENEEA. Partial CDR3 DNA: TGTGCCAGCAGCTTAGGCACAGGTAACCAAGAGACC. The encoded protein is CASSLGTGNQET. The full-length CDR3 reads as CASSLGTGNQETQYF.

Many counts were recorded for this clone. The read stops 3 residues short of the end of the CDR3; the missing end is completed from the germline J gene. V and J are TRBV30 and TRBJ1-2, with a possible D match to TRBD1 (5 bases). Germline lookup yields CDR1 GTSNPN and CDR2 SVGIG (reference sequence). V lost 3 bases to trimming and J lost 3 bases, with 8 bases between them. The CDR3 extends over 12 amino acids. The DNA read from the CDR3 is TGTGCCTGGAGGGACACCCACTATGGC. This gives the protein CAWRDTHYG. In full, the CDR3 is CAWRDTHYGYTF.

Many counts were recorded for this clone. Incomplete CDR3 DNA: TGTGCCAGCAGCGGGACAGGACCTTCCTACGAG. Amino acids: CASSGTGPSYE. The entire CDR3 protein is CASSGTGPSYEQYF. The V gene is TRBV7-2, the J gene TRBJ2-7, with 8 positions matching TRBD1. Read data end 3 residues before the CDR3 end; the end is taken from the germline J gene. CDR1 is SGHTA, CDR2 FQGNSA, per germline. Germline trimming cut 5 bases from V and 1 base from J; bases unmatched to any gene: 4. This CDR3 contains 14 residues.

This clone was seen ten or more times. The read gets to within 3 residues of the CDR3 end, and the germline J gene fills in the rest. The chain couples TRBV11-2 to TRBJ2-5, with 10 bases identical to TRBD2. The CDR3 spans 15 residues. Per germline, CDR1 SGHAT and CDR2 FQNNGV. V lost 0 bases, J lost 3 bases, and 1 base stayed unmatched. The part of the CDR3 DNA that was read is TGTGCCAGCAGCTTAGATGGGACTAGCGAAGAGACC. Translation gives CASSLDGTSEET. The entire CDR3 protein is CASSLDGTSEETQYF. Supplemented by reference TRBV11-2 and TRBJ2-5, the full variable domain reads EAGVAQSPRYKIIEKRQSVAFWCNPISGHATLYWYQQILGQGPKLLIQFQNNGVVDDSQLPKDRFSAERLKGVDSTLKIQPAKLEDSAVYLCASSLDGTSEETQYFGPGTRLLVL.

This clone was detected many times. The read terminates 3 residues ahead of where the CDR3 ends, so the germline J gene completes it. The V and J genes are TRBV7-9 and TRBJ1-4; 8 bases agree with TRBD1. The CDR3 length is 14 residues. With 5 bases clipped from V and 8 bases from J, the junction kept 7 bases outside the gene matches. Per the germline V gene, CDR1 is SEHNR and CDR2 is FQNEAQ (reference sequence). Incomplete CDR3 DNA: TGTGCCAGCAGCCTAGGACAGGGTGGCGAAAAA. Residues: CASSLGQGGEK. The full CDR3 reads CASSLGQGGEKLFF.

Concerning this clone itself: With the read ending 3 residues before the CDR3 end, the germline J gene is used to fill in that end. The chain combines TRBV30 with TRBJ2-3; D perhaps matches TRBD2 (6 bases). Germline values: CDR1 GTSNPN, CDR2 SVGIG (reference sequence). The CDR3 contains 14 residues. The CDR3: CAWSALATQETQYF. Incomplete CDR3 DNA: TGTGCCTGGAGCGCCCTAGCGACCCAAGAGACG. Supplemented by reference TRBV30 and TRBJ2-3, the full variable domain reads SQTIHQWPATLVQPVGSPLSLECTVEGTSNPNLYWYRQAAGRGLQLLFYSVGIGQISSEVPQNLSASRPQDRQFILSSKKLLLSDSGFYLCAWSALATQETQYFGPGTRLTVL.

In the case of this clone: Coverage ceases 3 residues before the CDR3 finishes, and the germline J gene fills in the end. The chain combines TRBV5-1 with TRBJ2-5; 7 nucleotides line up with TRBD1. This CDR3 spans 14 amino acids. Germline CDR1 and CDR2: SGHRS and YFSETQ. Trimming took 0 bases from V and 2 from J; bases not matched to a gene: 1. The DNA read from the CDR3 is TGCGCCAGCAGCTTGGTACAGGGGCAAGAGACC. Its translation: CASSLVQGQET. The whole CDR3 sequence is CASSLVQGQETQYF.

The sample holds many counts of this clone. The CDR3 goes on 3 residues after the read ends, and that part is filled in from the germline J gene. J is TRBJ1-2 and V is TRBV6-2 or TRBV6-3, with a possible D match to TRBD1 (5 bases). The CDR3 has 13 amino acids. Trimming left V 0 bases short and J 7 bases short, with 9 bases between. Looked up from germline, CDR1 is MNHEY and CDR2 is SVGEGT. The part of the CDR3 DNA that was read is TGTGCCAGCAGTTACTCGTCGGGGGTTGGC. Protein sequence: CASSYSSGVG. The CDR3 in its entirety is CASSYSSGVGYTF.

This clone has at least ten counts. The sequenced part of the CDR3 DNA is TGTGCCAGCAGCCAAGGGAAGCGGGGGATGGAGACC. Protein product: CASSQGKRGMET. In full, the CDR3 reads CASSQGKRGMETQYF. This chain links TRBV2 with TRBJ2-5, with TRBD2 identical over 8 bases. The read is 3 residues too short to cover the CDR3 end, so that end is filled in from the germline J gene. Per germline, CDR1 SNHLY and CDR2 FYNNEI. CDR3 length: 15 residues. V was pared by 6 bases and J by 5 bases, with 11 bases of the junction left unmatched.

In its sample, this clone was seen many times. The missing CDR3 end, 3 residues past where the read stops, is filled in from the germline J gene. The V and J genes are TRBV29-1 and TRBJ1-2, with D unresolved. Germline V gives CDR1 SQVTM, CDR2 ANQGSEA. Trimming removed 5 bases from V and 0 bases from J, with 16 bases in between. There are 15 residues in the CDR3. The CDR3 spells CSVISPRAANYGYTF. The CDR3 DNA, read in part, is TGCAGCGTTATAAGTCCGAGGGCCGCTAACTATGGC.